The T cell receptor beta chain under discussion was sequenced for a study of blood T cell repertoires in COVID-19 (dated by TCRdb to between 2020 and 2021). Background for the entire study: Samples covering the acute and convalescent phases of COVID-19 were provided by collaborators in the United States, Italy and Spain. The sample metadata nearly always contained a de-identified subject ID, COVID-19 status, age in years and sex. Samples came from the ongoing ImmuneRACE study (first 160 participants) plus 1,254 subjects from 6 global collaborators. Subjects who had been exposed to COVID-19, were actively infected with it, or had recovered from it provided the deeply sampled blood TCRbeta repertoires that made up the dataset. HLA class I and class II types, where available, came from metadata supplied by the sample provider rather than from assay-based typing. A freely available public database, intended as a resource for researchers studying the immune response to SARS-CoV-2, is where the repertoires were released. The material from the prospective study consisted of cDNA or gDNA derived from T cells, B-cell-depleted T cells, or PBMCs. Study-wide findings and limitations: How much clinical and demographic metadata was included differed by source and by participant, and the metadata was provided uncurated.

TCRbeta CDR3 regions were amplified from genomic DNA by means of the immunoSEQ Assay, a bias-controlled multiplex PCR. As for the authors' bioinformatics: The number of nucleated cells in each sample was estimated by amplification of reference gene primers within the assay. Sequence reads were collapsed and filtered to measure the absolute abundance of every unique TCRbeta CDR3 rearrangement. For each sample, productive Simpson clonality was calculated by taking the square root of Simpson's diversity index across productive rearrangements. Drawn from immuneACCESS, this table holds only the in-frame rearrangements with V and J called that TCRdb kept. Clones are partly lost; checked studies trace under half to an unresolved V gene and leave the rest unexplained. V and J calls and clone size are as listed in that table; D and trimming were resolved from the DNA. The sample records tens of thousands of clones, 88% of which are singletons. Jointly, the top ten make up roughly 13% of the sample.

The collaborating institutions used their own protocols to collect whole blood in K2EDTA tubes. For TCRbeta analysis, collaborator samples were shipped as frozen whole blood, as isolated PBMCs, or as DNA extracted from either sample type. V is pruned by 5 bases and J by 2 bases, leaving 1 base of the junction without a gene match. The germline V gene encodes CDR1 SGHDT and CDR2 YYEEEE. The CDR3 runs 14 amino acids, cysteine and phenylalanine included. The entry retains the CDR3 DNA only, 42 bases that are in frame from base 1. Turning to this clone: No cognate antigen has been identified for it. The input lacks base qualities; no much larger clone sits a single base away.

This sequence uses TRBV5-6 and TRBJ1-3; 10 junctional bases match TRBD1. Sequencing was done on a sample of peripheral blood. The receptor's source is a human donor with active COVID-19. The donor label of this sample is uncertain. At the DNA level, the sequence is TGTGCCAGCAGGGGGACAGGGGCTGGAAACACCATATATTTT. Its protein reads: CASRGTGAGNTIYF. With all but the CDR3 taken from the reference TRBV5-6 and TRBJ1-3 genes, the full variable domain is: DAGVTQSPTHLIKTRGQQVTLRCSPKSGHDTVSWYQQALGQGPQFIFQYYEEEERQRGNFPDRFSGHQFPNYSSELNVNALLLGDSALYLCASRGTGAGNTIYFGEGSWLTVV.